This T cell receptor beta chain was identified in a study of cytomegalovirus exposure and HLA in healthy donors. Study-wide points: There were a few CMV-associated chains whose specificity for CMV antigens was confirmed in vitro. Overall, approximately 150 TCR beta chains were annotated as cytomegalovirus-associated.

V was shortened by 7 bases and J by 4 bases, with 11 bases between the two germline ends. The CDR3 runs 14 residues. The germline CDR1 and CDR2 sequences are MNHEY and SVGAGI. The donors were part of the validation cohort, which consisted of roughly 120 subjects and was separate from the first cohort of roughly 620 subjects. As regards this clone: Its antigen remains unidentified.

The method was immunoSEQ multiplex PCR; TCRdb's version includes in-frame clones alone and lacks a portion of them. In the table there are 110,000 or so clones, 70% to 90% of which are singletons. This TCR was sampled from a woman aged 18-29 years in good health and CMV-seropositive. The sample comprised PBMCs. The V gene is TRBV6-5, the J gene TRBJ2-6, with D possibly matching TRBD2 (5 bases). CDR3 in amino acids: CASNLRRGANVLTF. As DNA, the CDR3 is TGTGCCAGCAATTTGAGGAGGGGGGCCAACGTCCTGACTTTC.